These 30 T cell receptor beta chains were all obtained from the same sample, sequenced in a study of naive and memory T cell subsets. Antigens for these TCRs are unknown. The study, taken as a whole, reports: Naive repertoires, especially CD8, held a few larger clonotypes, possibly memory cells re-expressing CD45RA.

Two oligonucleotides, mixed equimolar, formed the beta constant-region primer covering TRBC1 and TRBC2. Four rounds of PCR amplified the ligated cDNA using nested alpha and beta constant-region primers plus SP2. TCRdb called the UMI-ligation and nested PCR reads again in MiXCR, with one record for every CDR3 protein. Of under 150,000 distinct CDR3 sequences listed, 15% to 25% were seen once; the top ten hold about 0.57%. The sample comprised naive CD8+ T cells from blood. These TCRs come from a human donor in good health.

The sample holds a few counts of this clonotype. This chain connects TRBV2 to TRBJ1-6; no reliable D call. The CDR3 has 16 amino acids. The V gene lost 3 bases and the J gene lost 0 bases, with 9 bases spanning the gap. Germline values: CDR1 SNHLY, CDR2 FYNNEI. The CDR3 nucleotides read TGTGCCAGCAGTGAGGAGGCTGTCTCCTATAATTCACCCCTCCACTTT. Amino acid sequence: CASSEEAVSYNSPLHF.

This clonotype was observed a handful of times. The chain combines TRBV27 with TRBJ2-5, with 10 positions matching TRBD2. The germline CDR1 and CDR2 sequences are MNHEY and SMNVEV (reference sequence). CDR3 length: 14 amino acids. J gave up 5 bases and V 5 bases, and 5 bases lay outside the gene matches. The DNA for the CDR3 is TGTGCCAGCAGTCAATGGACTAGCGGTGAGACCCAGTACTTC. Residues: CASSQWTSGETQYF.

The chain recombines TRBV28 with TRBJ2-7; no definite D call. The germline V gene has CDR1 MDHEN and CDR2 SYDVKM. CDR3 size: 15 residues. The germline V and J ends were trimmed by 5 bases and 5 bases, with 19 bases remaining between them. The CDR3 DNA is TGTGCCAGCAGTCTATCCCCAATGAGACACCACGAGCAGTACTTC. It translates to CASSLSPMRHHEQYF.

This clonotype turned up a few times. The V gene is TRBV28, the J gene TRBJ2-3; the match to TRBD2 covers 8 bases. This CDR3 comprises 13 residues. Germline V lookup: CDR1 MDHEN, CDR2 SYDVKM. The V and J ends lost 6 bases and 1 base, in that order; junction bases with no gene match: 0. The CDR3 is CASRTSGTDTQYF. The CDR3 bases are TGTGCCAGCAGGACTAGCGGCACAGATACGCAGTATTTT.

The gene calls are TRBV7-6 and TRBJ2-2, with TRBD2 as a possible D gene (5 bases). Germline values: CDR1 SGHVS, CDR2 FNYEAQ. CDR3 length equals 15 residues. Deletions cut 1 base from V and 3 bases from J, with 9 bases between. Written as DNA, the CDR3 is TGTGCCAGCAGCTTAGGCCCCGGGGACACCGGGGAGCTGTTTTTT. The encoded protein is CASSLGPGDTGELFF.

The chain employs TRBV9 and TRBJ1-3; D not resolved. Germline CDR1 reads SGDLS; CDR2 reads YYNGEE. V was shortened by 4 bases and J by 0 bases, with 17 bases between the two germline ends. The CDR3 extends over 17 amino acids. The CDR3 region has the DNA TGTGCCAGCAGCCCCCGGAGGCAGGTCACCTCTGGAAACACCATATATTTT. The encoded protein is CASSPRRQVTSGNTIYF.

This clonotype was detected a few times. The rearrangement links TRBV12-3 or TRBV12-4 to TRBJ2-3, with D unresolved. This CDR3 region has 14 residues. Deletions cut 3 bases from V and 2 bases from J, with 9 bases between. The CDR3 protein is CASSLYFLTDTQYF. The CDR3 nucleotides read TGTGCCAGCAGTTTGTACTTCCTCACAGATACGCAGTATTTT.

The chain uses TRBV10-3 and TRBJ2-7; 8 bases are a match to TRBD1. The ends lost 2 bases at V and 5 bases at J; junction bases unmatched: 5. The CDR3 totals 14 residues. Germline V gene data show CDR1 as ENHRY and CDR2 as SYGVKD. The CDR3 spells CAISEDRGEHEQYF. Written as DNA, the CDR3 is TGTGCCATCAGTGAGGACAGGGGAGAGCACGAGCAGTACTTC.

This clonotype occurred a few times. The chain is built from TRBV5-1 and TRBJ2-1; TRBD2 matches 7 bases. V gave up 0 bases and J gave up 8 bases; unmatched junction bases: 8. In germline, CDR1 is SGHRS, CDR2 YFSETQ. The CDR3 totals 15 residues. CDR3 nucleotides: TGCGCCAGCAGCTTGGGACTAGCCATTTTCGATGAGCAGTTCTTC. Residues: CASSLGLAIFDEQFF.

This clonotype has only a few counts. This sequence joins TRBV24-1 and TRBJ2-3, with 14 bases aligning to TRBD2. Germline-derived CDR1 and CDR2 are KGHDR and SFDVKD. The CDR3 extends over 19 amino acids. V dropped 7 bases and J dropped 3; count of bases not matched to a gene: 14. The CDR3 bases are TGTGCCACCAGCAAAGCCGGGACTAGCGGGAGTTTTGTGACAGATACGCAGTATTTT. This gives the protein CATSKAGTSGSFVTDTQYF.

The CDR3 DNA is TGTGCCAGCAGCGTAGGAGGACAGAGCTACGAGCAGTACTTC. Protein product: CASSVGGQSYEQYF. The chain is built from TRBV9 and TRBJ2-7, with D possibly matching TRBD1 (6 bases). This CDR3 contains 14 residues. Trimming pared 0 bases from V and 3 bases from J, leaving 10 bases between. Germline V gene data show CDR1 as SGDLS and CDR2 as YYNGEE.

The chain joins TRBV9 to TRBJ2-7; D may be TRBD1 (6 bases). The CDR3 is 14 residues long. Per germline, CDR1 SGDLS and CDR2 YYNGEE. Trimming pared 4 bases from V and 5 bases from J, leaving 16 bases between. CDR3 loop: CASSLAGVPHEQYF. In nucleotides, the CDR3 is TGTGCCAGCAGCCTGGCAGGGGTCCCCCACGAGCAGTACTTC.

This clonotype was seen a few times. One end of the junction varies from germline; a read error may be responsible. The chain recombines TRBV6-1 with TRBJ1-1; D perhaps matches TRBD1 (5 bases). The CDR3 extends over 14 amino acids. Per the germline V gene, CDR1 is MNHNS and CDR2 is SASEGT. CDR3: CASSEVGPDTEAFF. DNA of the CDR3: TGTGCCAGCAGTGAAGTAGGACCGGACACCGAAGCTTTCTTT.

V usage is TRBV14 and J usage is TRBJ2-1, with D perhaps being TRBD1 or TRBD2 (5 bases each). Germline V lookup: CDR1 SGHDN, CDR2 FVKESK. Trimming took 3 bases from V and 4 from J, leaving 10 bases between them. This CDR3 has 14 amino acids. The CDR3 here is CASSHRGYYNEQFF. The CDR3, as DNA: TGTGCCAGCAGCCACCGGGGCTATTACAATGAGCAGTTCTTC.

The genes are TRBV7-9 and TRBJ2-1, with 8 bases lining up with TRBD2. Germline CDR1 and CDR2: SEHNR and FQNEAQ (reference sequence). The CDR3 length is 16 residues. The junction had 6 bases not matched to a gene; V was cut back by 4 bases and J by 1 base. CDR3 bases: TGTGCCAGCAGCTCCCCGGGACTAGATTCCTACAATGAGCAGTTCTTC. Protein product: CASSSPGLDSYNEQFF.

This chain links TRBV11-2 with TRBJ1-1, with unresolved D. With 3 bases removed from V and 1 base from J, the gap between germline ends came to 6 bases. The CDR3 loop spans 13 amino acids. CDR1 SGHAT and CDR2 FQNNGV come from the germline V gene. CDR3: CASSFGSNTEAFF. In nucleotides, the CDR3 is TGTGCCAGCAGCTTCGGCTCGAACACTGAAGCTTTCTTT.

This clonotype turned up a few times. The rearrangement links TRBV20-1 to TRBJ2-7, with D perhaps matching TRBD2 (5 bases). Per germline, CDR1 DFQATT and CDR2 SNEGSKA (reference sequence). This CDR3 has 14 residues. Trimming removed 0 bases at V and 0 bases at J, with 9 bases between. CDR3 nucleotide sequence: TGCAGTGCTAGAGATCCTAGCTCCTCCTACGAGCAGTACTTC. Residues: CSARDPSSSYEQYF.

This clonotype was counted at least ten times. The chain recombines TRBV13 with TRBJ2-2, with 7 nucleotides matching TRBD1. CDR3 length: 15 amino acids. After removal of 4 bases from V and 1 base from J, the junction contained 3 bases not matched to a gene. Germline values: CDR1 PRHDT, CDR2 FYEKMQ (reference sequence). The CDR3 DNA sequence: TGTGCCAGCAGCTGGGGGACAGAGAACACCGGGGAGCTGTTTTTT. This gives the protein CASSWGTENTGELFF.

The table lists this clonotype with a few counts. The rearrangement joins TRBV27 to TRBJ2-7, with D perhaps matching TRBD1 or TRBD2 (6 bases each). The CDR3 spans 15 residues. The ends were cut back, 1 base at V and 4 bases at J, with 14 bases in the middle. Germline CDR1 is MNHEY and CDR2 is SMNVEV (reference sequence). The CDR3 protein is CASSLFSGALYEQYF. CDR3 nucleotides: TGTGCCAGCAGTTTATTTTCGGGGGCCCTATACGAGCAGTACTTC.

The gene calls are TRBV6-2 or TRBV6-3 and TRBJ2-1, with D tentatively TRBD2 (6 bases). Per the germline V gene, CDR1 is MNHEY and CDR2 is SVGEGT. Deletions cut 8 bases from V and 1 base from J, with 9 bases between. CDR3 length: 13 residues. For the CDR3, the DNA is TGTGCCAGCGAGCGGGCTTCCTACAATGAGCAGTTCTTC. Protein sequence: CASERASYNEQFF.

The chain employs TRBV7-8 and TRBJ2-3, with TRBD2 matching over 12 bases. CDR1 is SGHVS, CDR2 FQNEAQ, per germline. This CDR3 comprises 14 residues. V lost 8 bases, J lost 3 bases, and 3 bases stayed unmatched. The chain's CDR3 is CASAGTSGTDTQYF. CDR3 nucleotide sequence: TGTGCCAGCGCCGGGACTAGCGGGACAGATACGCAGTATTTT.

V and J are TRBV20-1 and TRBJ2-1; TRBD2 matches at 9 bases. Germline-derived CDR1 and CDR2 are DFQATT and SNEGSKA (reference sequence). Trimming took 0 bases from V and 6 from J; bases not matched to a gene: 12. The CDR3 spans 17 residues. The chain's CDR3 is CSARDMVAGDSINEQFF. The CDR3 region has the DNA TGCAGTGCTAGAGATATGGTAGCGGGGGACTCCATCAATGAGCAGTTCTTC.

DNA of the CDR3: TGTGCCAGCAGCCCCCAGGGGCTAGCGGGCTACGAGCAGTACTTC. This sequence encodes CASSPQGLAGYEQYF. The chain uses TRBV27 and TRBJ2-7; 8 bases match TRBD2. This CDR3 has 15 residues. The J segment lost 3 bases and the V segment lost 6 bases, leaving 10 bases of the junction unmatched. Germline CDR1 reads MNHEY; CDR2 reads SMNVEV (reference sequence).

The table lists this clonotype with a few counts. The chain combines TRBV28 with TRBJ2-7; D not certain. Germline assignment: CDR1 MDHEN and CDR2 SYDVKM. The CDR3 contains 14 residues. Trimming pared 0 bases from V and 5 bases from J, leaving 11 bases between. The CDR3 here is CASSLWGLTHEQYF. CDR3 DNA: TGTGCCAGCAGTTTATGGGGGTTGACTCACGAGCAGTACTTC. Full variable domain (remainder filled in from reference TRBV28 and TRBJ2-7): DVKVTQSSRYLVKRTGEKVFLECVQDMDHENMFWYRQDPGLGLRLIYFSYDVKMKEKGDIPEGYSVSREKKERFSLILESASTNQTSMYLCASSLWGLTHEQYFGPGTRLTVT.

V is TRBV5-6 and J is TRBJ2-3, with 11 bases aligning to TRBD2. Trimming took 0 bases from V and 2 from J; bases not matched to a gene: 5. Germline V gene sequence: CDR1 SGHDT, CDR2 YYEEEE. The CDR3 is made up of 17 amino acids. Here the CDR3 reads CASSLGGTSGITDTQYF. The CDR3 DNA sequence: TGTGCCAGCAGCTTGGGCGGGACTAGCGGAATCACAGATACGCAGTATTTT.

This clonotype was recorded once. This chain connects TRBV6-2 or TRBV6-3 to TRBJ1-5; D gene ambiguous. Germline lookup yields CDR1 MNHEY and CDR2 SVGEGT. V shed 2 bases and J shed 4 bases, with 9 bases lying between them. This CDR3 has 14 amino acids. CDR3 DNA: TGTGCCAGCAGTTACACTGCCGCGAATCAGCCCCAGCATTTT. Encoded protein: CASSYTAANQPQHF.

This sequence joins TRBV5-6 and TRBJ2-5; D is unresolved. The V end lost 2 bases, the J end lost 2 bases, and 7 bases lay between the germline ends. This CDR3 comprises 13 residues. Germline CDR1 and CDR2: SGHDT and YYEEEE. The CDR3 loop reads CASSFVGQETQYF. CDR3 DNA: TGTGCCAGCAGCTTCGTCGGGCAAGAGACCCAGTACTTC.

There are a few counts of this clonotype. The gene calls are TRBV6-2 or TRBV6-3 and TRBJ2-1; 12 nucleotides match TRBD2. Germline CDR1 and CDR2: MNHEY and SVGEGT. The CDR3 has 16 amino acids. Trimming cost V 0 bases and J 6 bases; bases outside gene matches: 3. The CDR3 here is CASSYSPGLAGNEQFF. The CDR3, as DNA: TGTGCCAGCAGTTACTCCCCGGGACTAGCGGGCAATGAGCAGTTCTTC.

This chain connects TRBV27 to TRBJ2-1, with 11 bases fitting TRBD2. The V segment lost 5 bases and the J segment 7 bases; nucleotides outside the gene matches: 13. In germline, CDR1 is MNHEY, CDR2 SMNVEV (reference sequence). The length of the CDR3 is 17 residues. The CDR3 nucleotides read TGTGCCAGCAGTCCTAACCCGGGACTAGCGGTCTTAAATGAGCAGTTCTTC. Its translation is CASSPNPGLAVLNEQFF.

This clonotype has more than one count but fewer than ten. The rearrangement joins TRBV7-9 to TRBJ2-2, with D unclear. V was clipped by 11 bases and J by 1 base, with 20 bases between them. Per the germline V gene, CDR1 is SEHNR and CDR2 is FQNEAQ (reference sequence). The CDR3 length is 16 residues. The CDR3 loop is CASYGSNLRNTGELFF. The DNA of the CDR3 is TGTGCCTCATACGGGTCAAACCTCAGGAACACCGGGGAGCTGTTTTTT.